Listed below are T cell receptor beta chains from one sample, sequenced in a study of blood T cell repertoires in COVID-19. The repertoire was sequenced with immunoSEQ multiplex PCR; TCRdb's copy has only in-frame clones and lacks some. The data show about 260,000 clones, about 91% seen once. Sequenced input: PBMCs or T cells enriched from blood (not recorded which). These receptors originate from a woman aged 40 to 50 with acute COVID-19. Both conserved end residues are part of each CDR3. A D gene is named only where the DNA matches it firmly. Clone size appears in some rows only: once, few, many, or a class for an expanded clone.

D,V,J,size,DNA,CDR3
TRBD1,TRBV10-3,TRBJ1-5,.,TGTGCCATCCGGGGACAGGAGAATCAGCCCCAGCATTTT,CAIRGQENQPQHF
.,TRBV27,TRBJ1-6,once,TGTGCCAGCAGTTTTACGGGTACGGGACCCCTCCACTTT,CASSFTGTGPLHF
TRBD2,TRBV5-1,TRBJ2-3,.,TGCGCCAGCAGCCTAGCGGGAGTTCCAGATACGCAGTATTTT,CASSLAGVPDTQYF
TRBD2,TRBV5-1,TRBJ2-3,.,TGCGCCAGCAGCGGGGCTAGCGGGAGGACAGATACGCAGTATTTT,CASSGASGRTDTQYF
.,TRBV27,TRBJ1-1,.,TGTGCCAGCAGTCGTCAGGGTTGGAGTGAAGCTTTCTTT,CASSRQGWSEAFF
TRBD1,TRBV7-6,TRBJ1-1,.,TGTGCCAGCAGCACAACCGGGACAGGGCTAATGAACACTGAAGCTTTCTTT,CASSTTGTGLMNTEAFF
TRBD1,TRBV30,TRBJ1-6,.,TGTGCCTGGGACAGGGGAAATTCACCCCTCCACTTT,CAWDRGNSPLHF
.,TRBV6-2/TRBV6-3,TRBJ2-5,.,TGTGCCAGCAGTTACTCGCGGGAAGAGACCCAGTACTTC,CASSYSREETQYF
TRBD2,TRBV7-9,TRBJ2-2,.,TGTGCCAGCAGCTTCGGCGGGAGACGGACCGGGGAGCTGTTTTTT,CASSFGGRRTGELFF
TRBD1,TRBV7-8,TRBJ1-2,.,TGTGCCAGCAGCCCCCGGACAGGCCGGGGCTATGGCTACACCTTC,CASSPRTGRGYGYTF
.,TRBV5-4,TRBJ2-5,.,TGTGCCAGCAGCAAACAGGGTCGAGAGACCCAGTACTTC,CASSKQGRETQYF
.,TRBV29-1,TRBJ1-2,.,TGCAGCGTTGGCGGAGACCGGGGCTACACCTTC,CSVGGDRGYTF
TRBD2,TRBV5-4,TRBJ2-3,.,TGTGCCAGCAGCCAAGGACTAGCGGGAGGCACAGATACGCAGTATTTT,CASSQGLAGGTDTQYF
.,TRBV11-2,TRBJ1-4,.,TGTGCCAGCAGATTCTGGGGGGCGGGAGCTAATGAAAAACTGTTTTTT,CASRFWGAGANEKLFF
TRBD1,TRBV12-5,TRBJ2-3,.,TGTGCTAGTGGTTTGGGCAGAAGGGACAGGGGAGATACGCAGTATTTT,CASGLGRRDRGDTQYF
.,TRBV9,TRBJ2-1,.,TGTGCCAGCAGCCCCGTGGCGGGACTCGTCGGCAATGAGCAGTTCTTC,CASSPVAGLVGNEQFF
TRBD1,TRBV5-1,TRBJ1-3,.,TGCGCCAGCAGCTATCGGGGACAGGGGCGAAACACCATATATTTT,CASSYRGQGRNTIYF
.,TRBV4-1,TRBJ1-4,once,TGCGCCAGCAGTGACGTGCGGGTTATTAATGAAAAACTGTTTTTT,CASSDVRVINEKLFF
.,TRBV4-3,TRBJ1-6,.,TGCGCCAGCAGCCACCCGCAAGGAGGGTTCGGTAATTCACCCCTCCACTTT,CASSHPQGGFGNSPLHF
.,TRBV19,TRBJ2-4,once,TGTGCCACCCAGTATGAGGGTTTTCCGTACTTC,CATQYEGFPYF
TRBD2,TRBV2,TRBJ2-1,once,TGTGCCAGCAGTGGACTAGCGGGAGATGGATCCAATGAGCAGTTCTTC,CASSGLAGDGSNEQFF
.,TRBV7-2,TRBJ1-3,.,TGTGCCAGCAGCCCAACATGGACAGGAAACACCATATATTTT,CASSPTWTGNTIYF
TRBD2,TRBV7-9,TRBJ2-2,.,TGTGCCAGCAGCCCAAGGGGGACTAGCGGGAGTCGGATCGGGGAGCTGTTTTTT,CASSPRGTSGSRIGELFF
.,TRBV27,TRBJ1-4,.,TGTGCCAGCAGCTCCTTCGGAGCAACTAATGAAAAACTGTTTTTT,CASSSFGATNEKLFF
TRBD1,TRBV7-3,TRBJ2-5,.,TGTGCCAGCAGCACGGGACAGGGGGAGACCCAGTACTTC,CASSTGQGETQYF
.,TRBV18,TRBJ1-2,.,TGTGCCAGCTCACCTCAGGGATTCCAAATTAACTATGGCTACACCTTC,CASSPQGFQINYGYTF
TRBD2,TRBV30,TRBJ2-3,.,TGTGCCTGGAGGACTAGCGGGAATACGCAGTATTTT,CAWRTSGNTQYF
.,TRBV14,TRBJ1-4,.,TGTGCCAGCAGCCGATCATTTAGGGGATCTAATGAAAAACTGTTTTTT,CASSRSFRGSNEKLFF
.,TRBV3-1/TRBV3-2,TRBJ1-6,.,TGTGCCAGCAGCCAAGACCTGAGCTCCTATAATTCACCCCTCCACTTT,CASSQDLSSYNSPLHF
TRBD1,TRBV24-1,TRBJ1-2,.,TGTGCCACCAGTGATTCGGGACAGGGGATCCATGGCTACACCTTC,CATSDSGQGIHGYTF
TRBD2,TRBV20-1,TRBJ2-1,.,TGCAGTGCGAGTGATAGGACTAGCGGGAGTTGGAGGAATGAGCAGTTCTTC,CSASDRTSGSWRNEQFF
TRBD1,TRBV5-1,TRBJ1-1,.,TGCGCCAGCAGCTTGGATTTTTGGGGACAGTTCGAGGCTTTCTTT,CASSLDFWGQFEAFF
.,TRBV2,TRBJ2-1,.,TGTGCCAGCAAGAGGGAACATTACAATGAGCAGTTCTTC,CASKREHYNEQFF
TRBD2,TRBV5-6,TRBJ2-7,once,TGTGCCAGCCTCCGAAATCCCGCGGGAGTGGACGAGCAGTACTTC,CASLRNPAGVDEQYF
TRBD1,TRBV19,TRBJ1-2,.,TGTGCCAGCCAAGATGGACAGGGAGCTAACTATGGCTACACCTTC,CASQDGQGANYGYTF
TRBD1,TRBV5-1,TRBJ2-7,.,TGCGCCAGCAGCTTGGGACAGGGTATCAACGAGCAGTACTTC,CASSLGQGINEQYF
TRBD1,TRBV6-5,TRBJ1-3,.,TGTGCCAGCAGTCCCGGACAGGTTGCGAACACCATATATTTT,CASSPGQVANTIYF
TRBD1,TRBV28,TRBJ1-5,.,TGTGCCAGCAGTTCGGACAGGGAGGCTCTCGGGCCCCAGCATTTT,CASSSDREALGPQHF
.,TRBV7-9,TRBJ2-7,.,TGTGCCAGCAGCTTATTTTCGTTTGCGGGAACTGTCTCCTACGAGCAGTACTTC,CASSLFSFAGTVSYEQYF
TRBD1,TRBV18,TRBJ1-2,.,TGTGCCAGCTCACCAACGCGACAGGGATATAACTATGGCTACACCTTC,CASSPTRQGYNYGYTF
.,TRBV15,TRBJ2-3,.,TGTGCCACCAGCAAACGGTTGAACACAGATACGCAGTATTTT,CATSKRLNTDTQYF
.,TRBV7-3,TRBJ2-1,.,TGTGCCAGCAGCCCGTCGGGTCGTAGTAATGAGCAGTTCTTC,CASSPSGRSNEQFF
.,TRBV4-1,TRBJ1-5,.,TGCGCCAGCAGCCAAGGAGGACAGAAGGCCCAGCATTTT,CASSQGGQKAQHF
.,TRBV12-3/TRBV12-4,TRBJ2-3,.,TGTGCCAGCAGTTCCAGACTGAATACGCAGTATTTT,CASSSRLNTQYF
.,TRBV28,TRBJ1-4,.,TGTGCCAGCAGTCACGGGGTAGCCGCTGGTAATGAAAAACTGTTTTTT,CASSHGVAAGNEKLFF
TRBD1,TRBV28,TRBJ2-1,.,TGTGCCAGCAGTTTAGCTGCACAGGGGATGGATGAGCAGTTCTTC,CASSLAAQGMDEQFF
.,TRBV3-1/TRBV3-2,TRBJ1-5,.,TGTGCCAGCAGCCAAGGATTTGAGGGAAATCAGCCCCAGCATTTT,CASSQGFEGNQPQHF
TRBD1,TRBV7-9,TRBJ2-1,.,TGTGCCAGCAGCCCGCCCCAAGACAGGGATGAGCAGTTCTTC,CASSPPQDRDEQFF
.,TRBV2,TRBJ2-3,.,TGTGCCAGCAAAGAGGGAGTAGGAGATACGCAGTATTTT,CASKEGVGDTQYF
.,TRBV27,TRBJ2-5,.,TGTGCCAGCAGTTTAGCCTGGGACTCCCAGGCCCAGTACTTC,CASSLAWDSQAQYF
TRBD2,TRBV9,TRBJ2-7,.,TGTGCCAGCAGCGAGGGAGCTAGCGGGAGTGTCTACGAGCAGTACTTC,CASSEGASGSVYEQYF
TRBD2,TRBV29-1,TRBJ2-1,.,TGCAGCGTTGCCTTCGGTCCTAGCGGGAGATATGAGCAGTTCTTC,CSVAFGPSGRYEQFF
TRBD2,TRBV10-3,TRBJ2-1,.,TGTGCCATCAGTTCCTGGACTAGCGGGGGATCCTACAATGAGCAGTTCTTC,CAISSWTSGGSYNEQFF
TRBD1,TRBV30,TRBJ1-6,.,TGTGCCTGGGGGACAGGGTATAATTCACCCCTCCACTTT,CAWGTGYNSPLHF
TRBD1,TRBV18,TRBJ2-5,.,TGTGCCAGCTCACCACCAGGGGGCGCGGAGACCCAGTACTTC,CASSPPGGAETQYF
TRBD2,TRBV7-8,TRBJ2-2,.,TGTGCCAGCAGCTTAGCGCTGAGCGGGAGTTCGTTGGTGGGCGGGGAGCTGTTTTTT,CASSLALSGSSLVGGELFF
.,TRBV7-2,TRBJ1-6,.,TGTGCCAGCAGCCCGGGATATGACTATTCACCCCTCCACTTT,CASSPGYDYSPLHF
.,TRBV9,TRBJ2-5,.,TGTGCCAGCAGCGTATCCCTCCAAGAGACCCAGTACTTC,CASSVSLQETQYF
.,TRBV24-1,TRBJ2-1,.,TGTGCCACCAGTGATGCGGCCATCAATGAGCAGTTCTTC,CATSDAAINEQFF